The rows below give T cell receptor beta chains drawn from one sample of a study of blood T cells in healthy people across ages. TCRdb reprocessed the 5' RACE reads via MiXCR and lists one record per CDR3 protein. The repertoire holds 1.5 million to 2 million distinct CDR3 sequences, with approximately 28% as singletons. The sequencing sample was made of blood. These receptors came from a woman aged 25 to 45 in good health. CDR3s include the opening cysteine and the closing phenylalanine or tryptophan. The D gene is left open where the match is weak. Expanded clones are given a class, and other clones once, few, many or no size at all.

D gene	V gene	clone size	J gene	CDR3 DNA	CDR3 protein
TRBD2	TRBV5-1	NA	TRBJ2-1	TGCGCCAGCAGCTTTTTGTTGGCGAGCGGGGCTGGCTACAATGAGCAGTTCTTC	CASSFLLASGAGYNEQFF
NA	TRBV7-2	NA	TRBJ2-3	TGTGCCAGCAGCTTCCAAGGGGGGACCAACACAGATACGCAGTATTTT	CASSFQGGTNTDTQYF
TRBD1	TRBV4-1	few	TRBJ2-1	TGCGCCAGCAGCCAAGCAGGGGGCTTCTACAATGAGCAGTTCTTC	CASSQAGGFYNEQFF
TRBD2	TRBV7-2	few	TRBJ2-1	TGTGCCAGCAGCTCTAGACTAGCGTACTACAATGAGCAGTTCTTC	CASSSRLAYYNEQFF
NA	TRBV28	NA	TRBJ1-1	TGTGCCAGCAGTATGACAGTGGAACAGAACACTGAAGCTTTCTTT	CASSMTVEQNTEAFF
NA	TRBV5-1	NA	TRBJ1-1	TGCGCCAGCAGCTCAACGGCCGGGGGCACTGAAGCTTTCTTT	CASSSTAGGTEAFF
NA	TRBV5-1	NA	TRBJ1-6	TGCGCCAGCAGCTTGGAGTCAGGGGCTTCACCCCGCCACTTT	CASSLESGASPRHF
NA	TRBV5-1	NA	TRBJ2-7	TGCGCCAGCAGCTTGGGGGGGGACGGATACAACGAGCAGTACTTC	CASSLGGDGYNEQYF
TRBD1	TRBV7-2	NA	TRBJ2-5	TGTGCCAGCAGCTCGAACCGGGACAGGGGAGAGACCCAGTACTTC	CASSSNRDRGETQYF
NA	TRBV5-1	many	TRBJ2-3	TGCGCCAGCAGCTTGGATCCAGGCACAGATACGCAGTATTTT	CASSLDPGTDTQYF
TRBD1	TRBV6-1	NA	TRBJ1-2	TGTGCCAGCAGTGAACGCGGGGGACAGGGGAAAAAAGGGGACTATGGCTACACCTTC	CASSERGGQGKKGDYGYTF
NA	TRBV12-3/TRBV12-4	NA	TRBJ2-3	TGTGCCAGCAGTTTAGATGGCCCGGTTAGCACAGATACGCAGTATTTT	CASSLDGPVSTDTQYF
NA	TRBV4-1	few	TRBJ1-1	TGCGCCAGCAGCCAGCTCCCGGGCACTGAAGCTTTCTTT	CASSQLPGTEAFF